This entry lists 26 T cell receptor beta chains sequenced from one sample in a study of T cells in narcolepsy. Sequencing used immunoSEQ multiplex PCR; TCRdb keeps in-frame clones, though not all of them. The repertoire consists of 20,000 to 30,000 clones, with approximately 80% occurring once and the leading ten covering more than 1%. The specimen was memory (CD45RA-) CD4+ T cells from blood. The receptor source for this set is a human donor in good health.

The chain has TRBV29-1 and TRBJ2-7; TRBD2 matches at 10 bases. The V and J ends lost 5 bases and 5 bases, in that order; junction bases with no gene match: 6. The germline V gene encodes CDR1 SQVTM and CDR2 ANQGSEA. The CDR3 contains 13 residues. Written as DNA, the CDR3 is TGCAGCGTTTCCGGGACTAGCGCCCACGAGCAGTACTTC. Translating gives CSVSGTSAHEQYF.

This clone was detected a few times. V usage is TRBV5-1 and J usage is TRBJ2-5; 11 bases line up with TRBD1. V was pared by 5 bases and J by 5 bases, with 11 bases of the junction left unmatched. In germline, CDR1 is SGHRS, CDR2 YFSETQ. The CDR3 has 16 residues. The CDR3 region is CASSPGTGGIGETQYF. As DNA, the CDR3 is TGCGCCAGCAGTCCTGGGACAGGGGGGATCGGGGAGACCCAGTACTTC.

CDR3 sequence reads: CASSSGGGGNIQYF. CDR3 sequence (DNA): TGTGCCAGCAGCTCAGGAGGGGGAGGAAACATTCAGTACTTC. The chain carries TRBV5-5 and TRBJ2-4; D may match TRBD1 or TRBD2 (6 bases each). V lost 3 bases, J lost 6 bases, and 13 bases lay in between. The CDR3 sequence is 14 residues long. The germline gives CDR1 SGHKS, CDR2 YYEKEE (reference sequence).

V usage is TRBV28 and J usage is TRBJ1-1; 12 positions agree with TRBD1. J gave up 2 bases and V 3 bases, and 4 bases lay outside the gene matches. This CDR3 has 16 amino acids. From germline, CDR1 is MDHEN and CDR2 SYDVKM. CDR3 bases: TGTGCCAGCAGTTTTGGGACAGGGGGCATAAACACTGAAGCTTTCTTT. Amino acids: CASSFGTGGINTEAFF.

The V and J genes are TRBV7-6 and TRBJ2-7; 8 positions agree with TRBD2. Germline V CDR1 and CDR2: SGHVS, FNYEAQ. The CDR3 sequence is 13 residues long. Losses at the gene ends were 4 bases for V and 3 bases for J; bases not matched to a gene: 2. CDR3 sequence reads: CASSSAGGYEQYF. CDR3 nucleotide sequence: TGTGCCAGCAGCTCCGCGGGAGGCTACGAGCAGTACTTC.

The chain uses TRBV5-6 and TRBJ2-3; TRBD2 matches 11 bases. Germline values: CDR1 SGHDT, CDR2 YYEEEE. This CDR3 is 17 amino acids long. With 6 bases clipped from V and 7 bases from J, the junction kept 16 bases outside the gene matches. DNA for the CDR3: TGTGCCAGCACCCAGTGGGGACTAGCGGAAACCCACTATACGCAGTATTTT. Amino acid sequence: CASTQWGLAETHYTQYF.

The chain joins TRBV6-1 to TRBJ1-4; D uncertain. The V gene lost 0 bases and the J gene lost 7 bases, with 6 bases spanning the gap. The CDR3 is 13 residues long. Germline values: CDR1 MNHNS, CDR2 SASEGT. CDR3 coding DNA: TGTGCCAGCAGTGAAGCGCTTCGTGAAAAACTGTTTTTT. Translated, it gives CASSEALREKLFF.

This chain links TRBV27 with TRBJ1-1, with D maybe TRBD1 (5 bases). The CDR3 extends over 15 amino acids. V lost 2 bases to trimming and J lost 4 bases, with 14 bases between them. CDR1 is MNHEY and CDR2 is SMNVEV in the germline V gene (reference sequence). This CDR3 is CASSLSGASGTEAFF. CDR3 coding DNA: TGTGCCAGCAGTTTAAGTGGGGCAAGTGGCACTGAAGCTTTCTTT.

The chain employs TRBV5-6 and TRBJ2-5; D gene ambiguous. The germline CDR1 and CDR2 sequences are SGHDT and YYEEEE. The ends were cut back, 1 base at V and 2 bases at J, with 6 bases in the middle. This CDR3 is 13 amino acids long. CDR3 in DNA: TGTGCCAGCAGCTTGTACCATCAAGAGACCCAGTACTTC. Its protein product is CASSLYHQETQYF.

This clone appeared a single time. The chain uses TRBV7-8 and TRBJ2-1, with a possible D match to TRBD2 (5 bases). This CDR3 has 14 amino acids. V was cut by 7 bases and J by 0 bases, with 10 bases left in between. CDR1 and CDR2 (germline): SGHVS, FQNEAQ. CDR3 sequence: CASNSGSSYNEQFF. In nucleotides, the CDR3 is TGTGCCAGCAACTCGGGGAGCTCCTACAATGAGCAGTTCTTC.

This chain's CDR3 is CALLKGGSSYNSPLHF. CDR3 bases: TGTGCCCTCCTAAAAGGGGGCAGCTCCTATAATTCACCCCTCCACTTT. V gene TRBV30 combines with J gene TRBJ1-6; 7 bases are a match to TRBD1. V lost 8 bases and J lost 0; bases outside the gene matches: 10. In germline, CDR1 is GTSNPN, CDR2 SVGIG (reference sequence). The CDR3 has 16 residues.

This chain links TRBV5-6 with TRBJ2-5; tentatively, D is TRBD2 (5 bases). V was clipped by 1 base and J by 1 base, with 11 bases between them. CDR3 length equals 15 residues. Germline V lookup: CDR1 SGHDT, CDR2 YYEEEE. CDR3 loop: CASSLIEGLQETQYF. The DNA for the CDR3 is TGTGCCAGCAGCTTGATAGAGGGCCTCCAAGAGACCCAGTACTTC.

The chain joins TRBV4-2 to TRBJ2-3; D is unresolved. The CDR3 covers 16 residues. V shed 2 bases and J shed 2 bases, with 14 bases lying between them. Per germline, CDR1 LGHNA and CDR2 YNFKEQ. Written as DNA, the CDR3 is TGTGCCAGCAGCCAAAGACGGGCCGGAGACACAGATACGCAGTATTTT. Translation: CASSQRRAGDTDTQYF.

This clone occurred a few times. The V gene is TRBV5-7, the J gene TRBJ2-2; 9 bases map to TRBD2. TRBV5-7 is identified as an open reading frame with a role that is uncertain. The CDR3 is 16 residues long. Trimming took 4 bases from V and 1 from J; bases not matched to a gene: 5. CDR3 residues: CASSRASGKNTGELFF. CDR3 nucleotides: TGTGCCAGCAGCCGCGCTAGCGGGAAGAACACCGGGGAGCTGTTTTTT.

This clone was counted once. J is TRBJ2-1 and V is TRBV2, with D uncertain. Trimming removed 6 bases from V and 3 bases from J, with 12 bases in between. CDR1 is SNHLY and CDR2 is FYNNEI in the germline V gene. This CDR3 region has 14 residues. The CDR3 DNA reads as TGTGCCAGCAGGGCCGGCGGCGACTACAATGAGCAGTTCTTC. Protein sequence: CASRAGGDYNEQFF.

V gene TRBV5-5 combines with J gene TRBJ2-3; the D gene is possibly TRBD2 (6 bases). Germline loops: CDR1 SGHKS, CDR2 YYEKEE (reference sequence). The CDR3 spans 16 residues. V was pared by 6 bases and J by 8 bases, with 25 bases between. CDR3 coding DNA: TGTGCCAGCACCGCCGCCGGGGTAGCGGCATTGGGTACGCAGTATTTT. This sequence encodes CASTAAGVAALGTQYF.

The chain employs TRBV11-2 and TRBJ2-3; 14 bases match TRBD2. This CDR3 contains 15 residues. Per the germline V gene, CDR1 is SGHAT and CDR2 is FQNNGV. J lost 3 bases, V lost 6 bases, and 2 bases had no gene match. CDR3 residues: CASRRTSGGTDTQYF. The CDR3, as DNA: TGTGCCAGCAGGCGGACTAGCGGGGGGACAGATACGCAGTATTTT. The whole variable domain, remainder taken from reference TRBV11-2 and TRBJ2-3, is EAGVAQSPRYKIIEKRQSVAFWCNPISGHATLYWYQQILGQGPKLLIQFQNNGVVDDSQLPKDRFSAERLKGVDSTLKIQPAKLEDSAVYLCASRRTSGGTDTQYFGPGTRLTVL.

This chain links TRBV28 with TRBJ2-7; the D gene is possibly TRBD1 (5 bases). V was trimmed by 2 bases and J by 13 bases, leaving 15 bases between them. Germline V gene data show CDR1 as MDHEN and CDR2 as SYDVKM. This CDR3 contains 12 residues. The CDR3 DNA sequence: TGTGCCAGCAGTTTACTTAACCAAGGGGAATACTTC. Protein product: CASSLLNQGEYF.

The CDR3 nucleotides read TGTGCCTGGAGGCTCGACATCCTCTCTGGAAACACCATATATTTT. Residues: CAWRLDILSGNTIYF. The genes are TRBV30 and TRBJ1-3; D remains unclear. Germline V gene lookup returns CDR1 GTSNPN and CDR2 SVGIG (reference sequence). The CDR3 loop spans 15 amino acids. V lost 3 bases and J 0 bases, leaving 12 bases between the germline ends.

CDR3 nucleotides: TGTGCCAGCAGTTCCCCGCGGGGGGGTGGCTATGGCTACACCTTC. Its protein is CASSSPRGGGYGYTF. The rearrangement links TRBV27 to TRBJ1-2; possibly TRBD1 for D (5 bases). V lost 4 bases and J lost 4, with 16 bases in between. The CDR3 spans 15 residues. Germline V gene data show CDR1 as MNHEY and CDR2 as SMNVEV (reference sequence).

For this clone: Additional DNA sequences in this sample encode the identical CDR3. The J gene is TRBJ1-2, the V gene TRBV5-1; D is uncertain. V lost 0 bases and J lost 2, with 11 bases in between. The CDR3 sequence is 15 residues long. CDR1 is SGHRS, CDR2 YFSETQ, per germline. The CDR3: CASSLGAGGNYGYTF. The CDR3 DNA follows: TGCGCCAGCAGCTTGGGGGCTGGCGGGAACTATGGCTACACCTTC.

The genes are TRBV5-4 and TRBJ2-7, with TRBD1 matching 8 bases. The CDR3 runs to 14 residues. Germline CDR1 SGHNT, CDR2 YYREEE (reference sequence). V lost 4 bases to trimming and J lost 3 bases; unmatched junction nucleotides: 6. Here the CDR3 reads CASSHQDRDYEQYF. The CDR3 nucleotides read TGTGCCAGCAGCCACCAGGACAGGGACTACGAGCAGTACTTC.

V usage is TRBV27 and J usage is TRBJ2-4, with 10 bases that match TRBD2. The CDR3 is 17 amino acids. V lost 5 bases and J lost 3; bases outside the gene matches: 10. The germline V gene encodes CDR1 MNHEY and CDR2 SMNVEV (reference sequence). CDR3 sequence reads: CASSRRLAGAIKNIQYF. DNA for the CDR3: TGTGCCAGCAGTCGACGACTAGCGGGTGCTATCAAAAACATTCAGTACTTC.

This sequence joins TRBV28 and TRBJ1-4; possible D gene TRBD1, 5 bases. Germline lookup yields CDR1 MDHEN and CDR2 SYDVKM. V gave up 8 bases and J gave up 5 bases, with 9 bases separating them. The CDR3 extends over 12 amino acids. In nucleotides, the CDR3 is TGTGCCAGCGACACAGGCAATGAAAAACTGTTTTTT. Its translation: CASDTGNEKLFF.

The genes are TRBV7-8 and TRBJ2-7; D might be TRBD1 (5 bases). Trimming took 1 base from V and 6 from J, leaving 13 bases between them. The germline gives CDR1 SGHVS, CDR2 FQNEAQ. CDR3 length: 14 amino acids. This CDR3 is CASSLVGREGEQYF. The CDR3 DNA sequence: TGTGCCAGCAGCTTAGTTGGCAGGGAAGGCGAGCAGTACTTC.

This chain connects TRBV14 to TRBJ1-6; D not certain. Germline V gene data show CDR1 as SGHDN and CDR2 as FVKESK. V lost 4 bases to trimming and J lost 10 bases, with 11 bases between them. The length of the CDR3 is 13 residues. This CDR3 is CASSLWQDSPLHF. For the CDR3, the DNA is TGTGCCAGCAGCCTCTGGCAGGACTCACCCCTCCACTTT.